This entry features one TCR beta chain sequence. Its antigen is as yet unknown. The data were taken from a study of Ad26.COV2.S vaccination and SARS-CoV-2 variants. As for the study in general: Each vaccinee took Ad26.COV2.S intramuscularly, once or twice 56 days apart. Notes on the study in general: Substantial response breadth was reportedly seen for spike-specific CD8+ and CD4+ T cells after vaccination. Vaccine recipients and placebo recipients showed similar non-spike TCR breadth.

The protocol was immunoSEQ multiplex PCR, while the TCRdb copy is restricted to in-frame clones and leaves out a portion. The sample carries around 300,000 clones, roughly 88% recorded once. This sample's treatment: some 20 received Ad26.COV2.S at low or high dose, single or two shots; about 5 received placebo; per-sample allocation not given. Following the first vaccine or placebo injection, samples were taken on day 63. Cohort 1b enrolled adults aged 18-55 years in Boston. Germline lookup yields CDR1 LGHNA and CDR2 YSLEER. The CDR3 length is 18 residues. Trimming cost V 0 bases and J 8 bases, with 22 bases left between them.

This receptor was taken from a person between 18 and 59 years old who received the Ad26.COV2.S COVID-19 vaccine or a placebo. Sequencing was performed on peripheral blood, taken in a trial of Ad26.COV2.S vaccine versus placebo. This chain joins TRBV4-3 and TRBJ1-4, with a weak D call TRBD1 (5 bases). CDR3 DNA: TGCGCCAGCAGCCAAGATTCCCCAATCAGGGCGGGATGGGAAAAACTGTTTTTT. This encodes CASSQDSPIRAGWEKLFF.